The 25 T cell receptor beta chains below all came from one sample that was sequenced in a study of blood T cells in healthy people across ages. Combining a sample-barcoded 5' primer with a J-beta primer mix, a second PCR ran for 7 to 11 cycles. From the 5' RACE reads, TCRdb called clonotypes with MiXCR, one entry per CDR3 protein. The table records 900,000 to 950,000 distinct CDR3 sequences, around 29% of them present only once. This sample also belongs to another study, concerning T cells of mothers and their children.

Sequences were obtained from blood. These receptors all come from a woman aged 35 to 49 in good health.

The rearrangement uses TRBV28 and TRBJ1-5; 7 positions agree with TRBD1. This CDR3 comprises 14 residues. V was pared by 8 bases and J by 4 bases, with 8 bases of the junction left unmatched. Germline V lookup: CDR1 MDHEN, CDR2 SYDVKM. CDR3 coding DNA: TGTGCCAGCTTAGGGCCCAGGGGGAATCAGCCCCAGCATTTT. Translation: CASLGPRGNQPQHF.

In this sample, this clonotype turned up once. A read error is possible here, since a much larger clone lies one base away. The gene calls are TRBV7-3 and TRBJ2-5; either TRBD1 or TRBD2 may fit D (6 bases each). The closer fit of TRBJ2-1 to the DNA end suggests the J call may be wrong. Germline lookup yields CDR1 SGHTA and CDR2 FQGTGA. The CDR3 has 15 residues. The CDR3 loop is CASSLRGAPLETQFF. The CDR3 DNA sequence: TGTGCCAGCAGCTTAAGGGGGGCGCCGTTGGAGACCCAGTTCTTC.

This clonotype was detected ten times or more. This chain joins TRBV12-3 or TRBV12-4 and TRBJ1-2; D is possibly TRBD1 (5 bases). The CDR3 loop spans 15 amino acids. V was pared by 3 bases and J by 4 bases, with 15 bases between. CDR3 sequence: CASSFILDTSYGYTF. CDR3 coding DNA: TGTGCCAGCAGTTTCATCTTGGACACATCCTATGGCTACACCTTC.

CDR3 sequence (DNA): TGTGCCAGCAGCTACATAGGGCCGCGTGGAAACTATGGCTACACCTTC. It yields the protein CASSYIGPRGNYGYTF. The chain uses TRBV6-5 and TRBJ1-2; D unclear. CDR3 length: 16 amino acids. Germline-derived CDR1 and CDR2 are MNHEY and SVGAGI. V was shortened by 6 bases and J by 2 bases, with 19 bases between the two germline ends.

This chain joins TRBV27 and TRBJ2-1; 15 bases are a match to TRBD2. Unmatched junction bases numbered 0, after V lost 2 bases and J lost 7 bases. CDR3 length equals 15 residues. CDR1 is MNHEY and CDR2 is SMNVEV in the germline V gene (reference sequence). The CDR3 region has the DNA TGTGCCAGCAGTTTAGGGACTAGCGGGAGGAATGAGCAGTTCTTC. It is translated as CASSLGTSGRNEQFF.

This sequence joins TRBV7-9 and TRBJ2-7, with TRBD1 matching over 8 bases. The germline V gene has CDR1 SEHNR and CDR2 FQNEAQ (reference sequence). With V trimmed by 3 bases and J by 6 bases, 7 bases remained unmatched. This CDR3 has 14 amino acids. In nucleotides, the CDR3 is TGTGCCAGCAGCTTTCGGACAGGGAGAGGCGAGCAGTACTTC. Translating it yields CASSFRTGRGEQYF.

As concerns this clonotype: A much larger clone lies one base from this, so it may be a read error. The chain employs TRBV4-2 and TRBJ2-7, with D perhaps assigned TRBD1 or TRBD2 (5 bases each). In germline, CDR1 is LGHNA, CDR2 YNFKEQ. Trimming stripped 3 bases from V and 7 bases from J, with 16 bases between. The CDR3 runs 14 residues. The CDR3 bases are TGTGCCAGCAGCCACAACGGGGCCTACAATGAGCAGTACTTC. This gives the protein CASSHNGAYNEQYF.

CDR3 amino acids: CASSQTATPSGNTIYF. The CDR3 nucleotides read TGTGCCAGCAGCCAAACAGCTACACCCTCTGGAAACACCATATATTTT. The rearrangement links TRBV3-1 to TRBJ1-3; D is unresolved. The CDR3 spans 16 residues. The germline gives CDR1 LGHDT, CDR2 YNNKEL (reference sequence). V was shortened by 2 bases and J by 0 bases, with 11 bases between the two germline ends.

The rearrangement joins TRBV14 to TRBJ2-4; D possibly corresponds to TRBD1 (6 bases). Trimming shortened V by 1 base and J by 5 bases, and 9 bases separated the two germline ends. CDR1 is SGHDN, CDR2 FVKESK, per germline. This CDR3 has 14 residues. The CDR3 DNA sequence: TGTGCCAGCAGCCAAGCAGGGGTCGAAAACATTCAGTACTTC. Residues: CASSQAGVENIQYF.

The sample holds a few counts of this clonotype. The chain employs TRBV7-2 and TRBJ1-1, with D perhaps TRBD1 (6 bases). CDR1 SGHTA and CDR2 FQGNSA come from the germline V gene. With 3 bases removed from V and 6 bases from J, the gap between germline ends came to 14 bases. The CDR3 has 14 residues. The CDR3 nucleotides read TGTGCCAGCAGCTTGGGGTGGGGGCTCCCTGAAGCTTTCTTT. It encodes CASSLGWGLPEAFF.

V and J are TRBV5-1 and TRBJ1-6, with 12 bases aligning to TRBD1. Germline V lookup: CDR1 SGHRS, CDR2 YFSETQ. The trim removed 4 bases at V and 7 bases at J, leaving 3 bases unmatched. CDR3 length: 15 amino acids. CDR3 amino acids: CASSQGQGANSPLHF. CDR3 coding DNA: TGCGCCAGCAGCCAGGGACAGGGGGCAAATTCACCCCTCCACTTT. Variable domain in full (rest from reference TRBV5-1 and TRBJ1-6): KAGVTQTPRYLIKTRGQQVTLSCSPISGHRSVSWYQQTPGQGLQFLFEYFSETQRNKGNFPGRFSGRQFSNSRSEMNVSTLELGDSALYLCASSQGQGANSPLHFGNGTRLTVT.

This chain's CDR3 is CASSPADRWGGYTF. Here the CDR3 DNA reads TGTGCCAGCAGTCCTGCGGACAGGTGGGGTGGCTACACCTTC. V gene TRBV27 combines with J gene TRBJ1-2, with 7 bases that match TRBD1. Trimming removed 5 bases from V and 7 bases from J; junction bases left unmatched: 10. CDR1 is MNHEY and CDR2 is SMNVEV in the germline V gene (reference sequence). The CDR3 is 14 residues long.

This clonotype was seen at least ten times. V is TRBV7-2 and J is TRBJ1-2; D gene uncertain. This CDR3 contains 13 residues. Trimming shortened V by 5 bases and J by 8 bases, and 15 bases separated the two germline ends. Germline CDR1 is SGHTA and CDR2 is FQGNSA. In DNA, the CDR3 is TGTGCCAGCAGCCCTATCGAGACGGCCGGCTACACCTTC. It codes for CASSPIETAGYTF.

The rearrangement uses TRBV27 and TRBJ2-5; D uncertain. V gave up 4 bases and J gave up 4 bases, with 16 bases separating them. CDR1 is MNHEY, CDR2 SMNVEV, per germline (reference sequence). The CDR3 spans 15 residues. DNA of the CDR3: TGTGCCAGCAGTTCATATCCGTCAGTACCAGAGACCCAGTACTTC. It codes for CASSSYPSVPETQYF.

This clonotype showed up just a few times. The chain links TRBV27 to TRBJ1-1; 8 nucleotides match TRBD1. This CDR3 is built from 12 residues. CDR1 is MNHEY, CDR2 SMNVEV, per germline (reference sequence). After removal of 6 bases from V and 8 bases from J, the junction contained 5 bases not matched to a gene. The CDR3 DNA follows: TGTGCCAGCAGCCTAAGGACAGGGGAAGCTTTCTTT. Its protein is CASSLRTGEAFF.

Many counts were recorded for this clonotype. The CDR3 loop is CSVDPRSVEYGYTF. Here the CDR3 DNA reads TGCAGCGTTGATCCGAGGTCAGTTGAATATGGCTACACCTTC. The chain combines TRBV29-1 with TRBJ1-2; D remains unclear. This CDR3 comprises 14 residues. Germline loops: CDR1 SQVTM, CDR2 ANQGSEA. With 3 bases removed from V and 5 bases from J, the gap between germline ends came to 16 bases.

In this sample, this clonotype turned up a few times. CDR3: CAWSRQGDTEAFF. DNA of the CDR3: TGTGCCTGGAGTAGACAGGGGGACACTGAAGCTTTCTTT. The V call is TRBV30, the J call TRBJ1-1, with 9 bases identical to TRBD1. The CDR3 is 13 residues long. After removal of 2 bases from V and 3 bases from J, the junction contained 1 base not matched to a gene. Germline V CDR1 and CDR2: GTSNPN, SVGIG (reference sequence). Using reference TRBV30 and TRBJ1-1 for the parts outside the CDR3, the full variable domain is SQTIHQWPATLVQPVGSPLSLECTVEGTSNPNLYWYRQAAGRGLQLLFYSVGIGQISSEVPQNLSASRPQDRQFILSSKKLLLSDSGFYLCAWSRQGDTEAFFGQGTRLTVV.

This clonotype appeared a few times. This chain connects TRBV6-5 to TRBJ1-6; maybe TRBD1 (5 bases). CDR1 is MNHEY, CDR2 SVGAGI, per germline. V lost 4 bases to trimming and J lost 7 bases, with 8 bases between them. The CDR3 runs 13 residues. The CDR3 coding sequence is TGTGCCAGCAGTTCACAGGCGAATTCACCCCTCCACTTT. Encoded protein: CASSSQANSPLHF.

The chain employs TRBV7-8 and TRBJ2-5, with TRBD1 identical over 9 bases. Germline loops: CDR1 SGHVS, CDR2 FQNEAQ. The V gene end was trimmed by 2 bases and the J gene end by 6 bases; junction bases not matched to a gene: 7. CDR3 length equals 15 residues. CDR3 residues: CASSLPGTGRKTQYF. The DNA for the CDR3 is TGTGCCAGCAGCTTACCCGGGACAGGGAGGAAGACCCAGTACTTC.

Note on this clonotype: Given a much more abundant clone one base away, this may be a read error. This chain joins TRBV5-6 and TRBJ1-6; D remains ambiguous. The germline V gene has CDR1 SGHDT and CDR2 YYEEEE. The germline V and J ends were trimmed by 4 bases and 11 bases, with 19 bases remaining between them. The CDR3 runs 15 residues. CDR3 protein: CASSHGNRLSPPLHF. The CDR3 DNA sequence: TGTGCCAGCAGCCATGGGAACAGATTAAGTCCACCCCTCCACTTT.

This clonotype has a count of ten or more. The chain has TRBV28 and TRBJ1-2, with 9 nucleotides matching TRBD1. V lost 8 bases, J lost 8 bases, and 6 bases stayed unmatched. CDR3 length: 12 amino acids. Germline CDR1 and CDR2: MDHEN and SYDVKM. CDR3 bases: TGTGCCAGCGGGACAGGGTATGGGGGCTACACCTTC. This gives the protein CASGTGYGGYTF.

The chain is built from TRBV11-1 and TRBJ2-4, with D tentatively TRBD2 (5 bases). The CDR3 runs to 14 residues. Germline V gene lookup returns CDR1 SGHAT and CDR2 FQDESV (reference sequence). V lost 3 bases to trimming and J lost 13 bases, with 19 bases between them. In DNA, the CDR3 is TGTGCCAGCAGCTTGGGAGACCACATAGGCAAGCAGTACTTC. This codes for CASSLGDHIGKQYF.

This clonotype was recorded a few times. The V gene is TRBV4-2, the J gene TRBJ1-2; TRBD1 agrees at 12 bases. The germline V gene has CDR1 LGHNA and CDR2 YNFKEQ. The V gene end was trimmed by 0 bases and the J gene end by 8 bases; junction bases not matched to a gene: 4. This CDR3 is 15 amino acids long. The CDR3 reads CASSQESGTGGGYTF. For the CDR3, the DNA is TGTGCCAGCAGCCAAGAGTCCGGGACAGGGGGCGGCTACACCTTC.

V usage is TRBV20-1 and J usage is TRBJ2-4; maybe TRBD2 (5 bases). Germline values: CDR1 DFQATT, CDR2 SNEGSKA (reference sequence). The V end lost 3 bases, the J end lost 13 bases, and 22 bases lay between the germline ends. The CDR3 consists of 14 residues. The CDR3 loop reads CSASKDSYQPEQYF. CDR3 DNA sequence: TGCAGTGCTAGTAAGGACTCCTACCAACCTGAGCAGTACTTC.

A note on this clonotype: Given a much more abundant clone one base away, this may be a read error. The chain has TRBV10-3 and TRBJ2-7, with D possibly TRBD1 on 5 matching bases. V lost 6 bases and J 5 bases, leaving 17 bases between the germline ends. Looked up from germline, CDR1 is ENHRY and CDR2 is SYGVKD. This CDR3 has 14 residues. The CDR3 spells CAIRVAGIVHEQYF. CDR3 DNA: TGTGCCATCAGGGTGGCAGGGATTGTTCACGAGCAGTACTTC.